This T cell receptor beta chain was recovered during a study of blood T cell repertoires in COVID-19. Per the study methods: The assay estimated nucleated cells by amplifying reference gene primers. Assay: immunoSEQ multiplex PCR; the TCRdb copy retains only in-frame clones and omits some. The V and J calls and clone size were taken over from that table, and D and trimming were inferred from the DNA. The sample contains hundreds of thousands of clones, roughly 89% of which appear only once. Trimming took 0 bases from V and 7 from J, leaving 15 bases between them. In germline, CDR1 is LNHDA, CDR2 SQIVND (reference sequence). This CDR3 has 15 amino acids.

This rearrangement joins TRBV19 to TRBJ1-2; D gene uncertain. Sequencing was done on a sample of PBMCs or T cells enriched from blood (not recorded which). The sequence was obtained from a middle-aged woman who had recovered from COVID-19. This chain's CDR3 is CASSIDLAAVAGYTF. The CDR3 nucleotides read TGTGCCAGTAGTATAGATCTCGCGGCGGTGGCTGGCTACACCTTC.